The 31 T cell receptor beta chains reported below all come from one sample, sequenced in a study of T cell changes during pregnancy in multiple sclerosis. Sequencing used immunoSEQ multiplex PCR; TCRdb keeps in-frame clones, though not all of them. The table includes 70,000 to 75,000 clones, 88% detected once. Source: peripheral blood, taken before pregnancy. The receptors here all came from a female donor with multiple sclerosis, enrolled in a pregnancy study.

The rearrangement links TRBV14 to TRBJ2-7, with TRBD1 matching 10 bases. Per germline, CDR1 SGHDN and CDR2 FVKESK. The J segment lost 0 bases and the V segment lost 4 bases, leaving 3 bases of the junction unmatched. There are 15 residues in the CDR3. CDR3 region: CASSPDRGPSYEQYF. CDR3 in DNA: TGTGCCAGCAGCCCAGACAGGGGGCCCTCCTACGAGCAGTACTTC.

Only a few counts were recorded for this clone. V and J are TRBV2 and TRBJ1-5; a weak D match, TRBD1 (5 bases). Germline V lookup: CDR1 SNHLY, CDR2 FYNNEI. The CDR3 spans 16 residues. Between the trimmed V and J ends, which lost 1 base and 4 bases, there was a span of 14 bases. This CDR3 is CASSEVGTGANQPQHF. Here the CDR3 DNA reads TGTGCCAGCAGTGAAGTCGGGACTGGTGCTAATCAGCCCCAGCATTTT.

The chain couples TRBV5-1 to TRBJ2-3; 10 bases fit TRBD2. The CDR3 is made up of 16 amino acids. Looked up from germline, CDR1 is SGHRS and CDR2 is YFSETQ. The ends lost 4 bases at V and 1 base at J; junction bases unmatched: 6. The CDR3 region has the DNA TGCGCCAGCAGCCTATCGCTAGCGGGGGGCACAGATACGCAGTATTTT. It translates to CASSLSLAGGTDTQYF.

This chain uses TRBV5-1 with TRBJ2-1; TRBD2 matches at 10 bases. The ends lost 0 bases at V and 5 bases at J; junction bases unmatched: 8. CDR1 and CDR2 from the germline V gene are SGHRS and YFSETQ. The CDR3 is 17 amino acids. CDR3 in amino acids: CASSLAVAGGLDNEQFF. The CDR3 region has the DNA TGCGCCAGCAGCTTGGCGGTAGCGGGAGGTCTGGACAATGAGCAGTTCTTC.

V and J are TRBV6-1 and TRBJ2-3; possible D gene TRBD2, 7 bases. The CDR3 spans 15 residues. The germline V and J ends were trimmed by 7 bases and 1 base, with 15 bases remaining between them. Germline V gene lookup returns CDR1 MNHNS and CDR2 SASEGT. CDR3 amino acids: CASIRGAGGTDTQYF. DNA of the CDR3: TGTGCCAGCATCCGGGGGGCCGGGGGCACAGATACGCAGTATTTT.

This clone was seen just once. The genes are TRBV5-1 and TRBJ2-7, with 9 bases matching TRBD1. The germline V gene has CDR1 SGHRS and CDR2 YFSETQ. The CDR3 is made up of 17 amino acids. Losses at the gene ends were 0 bases for V and 6 bases for J; bases not matched to a gene: 13. The CDR3 loop reads CASSLASSGTGLSEQYF. The CDR3 nucleotides are TGCGCCAGCAGCTTGGCCTCGTCGGGGACAGGGCTAAGCGAGCAGTACTTC.

The V and J genes are TRBV7-9 and TRBJ2-1; no clear D gene. The CDR3 contains 12 residues. V lost 8 bases to trimming and J lost 6 bases, with 11 bases between them. The germline V gene has CDR1 SEHNR and CDR2 FQNEAQ (reference sequence). CDR3 bases: TGTGCCAGCCGCGGAGACGGCAATGAGCAGTTCTTC. Amino acid sequence: CASRGDGNEQFF.

The J gene is TRBJ2-1, the V gene TRBV7-7; 8 positions match TRBD1. V lost 2 bases, J lost 7 bases, and 4 bases stayed unmatched. The CDR3 consists of 14 residues. Germline V CDR1 and CDR2: SSHAT, FNYEAQ (reference sequence). The CDR3 DNA sequence: TGTGCCAGCAGCTTAACCGGGACAGGTAATGAGCAGTTCTTC. Its protein product is CASSLTGTGNEQFF.

The rearrangement links TRBV7-9 to TRBJ1-3, with D maybe TRBD1 (6 bases). V dropped 4 bases and J dropped 7 bases, with 20 bases sitting between them. Per the germline V gene, CDR1 is SEHNR and CDR2 is FQNEAQ (reference sequence). The CDR3 contains 16 residues. CDR3 in amino acids: CASSSFRTDFFNTIYF. CDR3 coding DNA: TGTGCCAGCAGCTCATTCCGGACAGATTTCTTTAACACCATATATTTT.

This clone was recorded only once. The CDR3 sequence: CASSPGVAVKANYGYTF. In nucleotides, the CDR3 is TGTGCCAGCAGCCCGGGGGTGGCAGTCAAAGCTAACTATGGCTACACCTTC. The chain recombines TRBV7-9 with TRBJ1-2, with D possibly being TRBD1 (5 bases). The CDR3 has 17 residues. V dropped 5 bases and J dropped 0 bases, with 19 bases sitting between them. The germline CDR1 and CDR2 sequences are SEHNR and FQNEAQ (reference sequence).

J is TRBJ2-1 and V is TRBV7-3; D unresolved. Germline CDR1 is SGHTA and CDR2 is FQGTGA. The CDR3 length is 11 residues. Trimming removed 8 bases at V and 9 bases at J, with 11 bases between. The CDR3 region is CASSEVGEQFF. CDR3 coding DNA: TGTGCCAGCTCCGAGGTCGGTGAGCAGTTCTTC.

The chain carries TRBV4-3 and TRBJ1-1; D remains unclear. Germline lookup yields CDR1 LGHNA and CDR2 YSLEER. V shed 0 bases and J shed 0 bases, with 8 bases lying between them. The CDR3 is 15 residues long. The CDR3 spells CASSQDSTVNTEAFF. CDR3 bases: TGCGCCAGCAGCCAAGATTCTACAGTGAACACTGAAGCTTTCTTT.

The rearrangement uses TRBV28 and TRBJ1-2; 9 bases align to TRBD1. CDR3 length: 15 amino acids. The V gene's germline CDR1 is MDHEN and CDR2 SYDVKM. V lost 5 bases to trimming and J lost 5 bases; unmatched junction nucleotides: 9. CDR3 bases: TGTGCCAGCAGTCCCCCCACCGGGACAGGGTATGGCTACACCTTC. It yields the protein CASSPPTGTGYGYTF.

This clone was picked up one time. The chain carries TRBV19 and TRBJ1-2; weak D call: TRBD1 (6 bases). This CDR3 has 15 residues. Trimming cost V 2 bases and J 4 bases, with 14 bases left between them. Germline V gene lookup returns CDR1 LNHDA and CDR2 SQIVND (reference sequence). CDR3 in amino acids: CASSITSLGAYGYTF. The DNA for the CDR3 is TGTGCCAGTAGTATAACGTCCCTGGGGGCCTATGGCTACACCTTC.

The chain employs TRBV25-1 and TRBJ2-7, with D maybe TRBD1 (7 bases). This CDR3 has 14 residues. From germline, CDR1 is MGHDK and CDR2 SYGVNS. The V gene lost 4 bases and the J gene lost 2 bases, with 12 bases spanning the gap. CDR3 in amino acids: CASSGGDSPYEQYF. As DNA, the CDR3 is TGTGCCAGCAGTGGGGGGGACAGCCCCTACGAGCAGTACTTC.

V gene TRBV29-1 combines with J gene TRBJ2-5, with TRBD2 matching over 7 bases. Germline lookup yields CDR1 SQVTM and CDR2 ANQGSEA. V lost 6 bases and J lost 0; bases outside the gene matches: 7. This CDR3 contains 14 residues. The CDR3 DNA reads as TGCAGCGTCGGCCCGCGGGGGTACCAAGAGACCCAGTACTTC. Translated, it gives CSVGPRGYQETQYF. The complete variable domain, with remaining parts taken from reference TRBV29-1 and TRBJ2-5, reads SAVISQKPSRDICQRGTSLTIQCQVDSQVTMMFWYRQQPGQSLTLIATANQGSEATYESGFVIDKFPISRPNLTFSTLTVSNMSPEDSSIYLCSVGPRGYQETQYFGPGTRLLVL.

This sequence joins TRBV4-1 and TRBJ1-2, with 7 bases lining up with TRBD1. CDR3 length equals 15 residues. CDR1 and CDR2 from the germline V gene are MGHRA and YSYEKL. J lost 5 bases, V lost 5 bases, and 11 bases had no gene match. The CDR3 is CASSYGQVEEYGYTF. CDR3 bases: TGCGCCAGCAGCTACGGACAGGTCGAAGAATATGGCTACACCTTC.

This clone appeared a few times. The chain employs TRBV4-1 and TRBJ2-7; TRBD2 aligns across 7 bases. The CDR3 loop spans 16 amino acids. J gave up 4 bases and V 0 bases, and 9 bases lay outside the gene matches. CDR1 is MGHRA and CDR2 is YSYEKL in the germline V gene. In DNA, the CDR3 is TGCGCCAGCAGCCAAGATGCTGAGCGGGAACTGTACGAGCAGTACTTC. Translated: CASSQDAERELYEQYF.

The chain has TRBV9 and TRBJ1-1; D possibly corresponds to TRBD1 (6 bases). The CDR3 extends over 16 amino acids. In germline, CDR1 is SGDLS, CDR2 YYNGEE. Trimming stripped 0 bases from V and 6 bases from J, with 18 bases between. The CDR3 loop reads CASSVVGTNRDAEAFF. CDR3 nucleotide sequence: TGTGCCAGCAGCGTAGTAGGGACCAACAGGGACGCTGAAGCTTTCTTT.

This clone was seen a handful of times. The genes are TRBV6-5 and TRBJ1-3, with a possible D match to TRBD1 (6 bases). The germline gives CDR1 MNHEY, CDR2 SVGAGI. V was pared by 0 bases and J by 16 bases, with 10 bases between. The CDR3 contains 11 residues. The CDR3 is CASSYSGTYYF. As DNA, the CDR3 is TGTGCCAGCAGTTACTCCGGGACATACTATTTT.

The V gene is TRBV5-1, the J gene TRBJ2-3, with a tentative D call TRBD1 (6 bases). V dropped 2 bases and J dropped 5 bases, with 9 bases sitting between them. Germline CDR1 SGHRS, CDR2 YFSETQ. The CDR3 has 13 amino acids. The CDR3 is CASSFSGVDTQYF. As DNA, the CDR3 is TGCGCCAGCAGCTTTTCAGGGGTAGATACGCAGTATTTT.

The gene calls are TRBV10-2 and TRBJ2-3; TRBD2 agrees at 10 bases. The length of the CDR3 is 16 residues. CDR1 is WSHSY and CDR2 is SAAADI in the germline V gene. V was clipped by 7 bases and J by 5 bases; unmatched bases: 12. The CDR3 loop reads CASTERGGDRKDTQYF. CDR3 DNA: TGCGCCAGCACCGAGCGGGGGGGAGATAGAAAAGATACGCAGTATTTT.

The gene calls are TRBV2 and TRBJ1-1; no definite D call. The CDR3 extends over 13 amino acids. The V gene lost 7 bases and the J gene lost 6 bases, with 15 bases spanning the gap. CDR1 is SNHLY and CDR2 is FYNNEI in the germline V gene. CDR3 in amino acids: CASISPGIPEAFF. The CDR3 bases are TGTGCCAGCATTTCCCCGGGGATTCCTGAAGCTTTCTTT.

This chain uses TRBV28 with TRBJ1-4, with a possible D match to TRBD1 (5 bases). With 3 bases removed from V and 11 bases from J, the gap between germline ends came to 13 bases. The CDR3 is 13 amino acids. Germline V gene data show CDR1 as MDHEN and CDR2 as SYDVKM. CDR3 DNA sequence: TGTGCCAGCAGTTTTAAGACAGACCTCAAACTGTTTTTT. Protein product: CASSFKTDLKLFF.

The chain carries TRBV30 and TRBJ2-7; TRBD1 matches 9 bases. The V segment lost 5 bases and the J segment 2 bases; nucleotides outside the gene matches: 7. The CDR3 totals 14 residues. Germline-derived CDR1 and CDR2 are GTSNPN and SVGIG (reference sequence). DNA for the CDR3: TGTGCCTGGGTGGACAGGGGCGGTACCTACGAGCAGTACTTC. Protein sequence: CAWVDRGGTYEQYF.

This CDR3 is CASSGATNEKLFF. CDR3 in DNA: TGTGCCAGTTCGGGAGCAACTAATGAAAAACTGTTTTTT. The genes are TRBV7-2 and TRBJ1-4; D unclear. The germline V and J ends were trimmed by 9 bases and 0 bases, with 8 bases remaining between them. The germline CDR1 and CDR2 sequences are SGHTA and FQGNSA. This CDR3 region has 13 residues.

This clone has a handful of counts. The rearrangement joins TRBV18 to TRBJ1-1; tentative D call: TRBD1 (5 bases). V lost 5 bases and J lost 8, with 15 bases in between. Per the germline V gene, CDR1 is KGHSH and CDR2 is LQKENI. The CDR3 is 13 residues long. The CDR3 loop is CASSNGAGREAFF. The CDR3 DNA reads as TGTGCCAGCTCAAATGGGGCGGGGAGAGAAGCTTTCTTT.

V gene TRBV27 combines with J gene TRBJ1-2; tentatively, D is TRBD1 (5 bases). This CDR3 contains 13 residues. V lost 3 bases and J lost 4, with 9 bases in between. The germline V gene has CDR1 MNHEY and CDR2 SMNVEV (reference sequence). As DNA, the CDR3 is TGTGCCAGCAGTTTCCGGGGGTCCTATGGCTACACCTTC. Its protein is CASSFRGSYGYTF.

In this sample, this clone turned up once. The chain uses TRBV2 and TRBJ1-6, with 8 nucleotides matching TRBD1. V was pared by 4 bases and J by 7 bases, with 6 bases of the junction left unmatched. The CDR3 has 15 residues. CDR1 SNHLY and CDR2 FYNNEI come from the germline V gene. CDR3 protein: CASSVRGLLNSPLHF. DNA for the CDR3: TGTGCCAGCAGTGTCAGGGGGCTACTAAATTCACCCCTCCACTTT.

The gene calls are TRBV19 and TRBJ1-5; D possibly corresponds to TRBD1 (6 bases). CDR1 and CDR2 from the germline V gene are LNHDA and SQIVND (reference sequence). The CDR3 consists of 17 residues. Trimming stripped 7 bases from V and 2 bases from J, with 21 bases between. The CDR3 bases are TGTGCCAGTACGCGTCTGGGACAAGGCATCGGCAATCAGCCCCAGCATTTT. It is translated as CASTRLGQGIGNQPQHF.

This chain links TRBV27 with TRBJ2-1; TRBD2 might be the D (5 bases). CDR3 size: 14 residues. Trimming left V 5 bases short and J 5 bases short, with 13 bases between. Germline-derived CDR1 and CDR2 are MNHEY and SMNVEV (reference sequence). CDR3 nucleotide sequence: TGTGCCAGCAGTCCCGGGGTAGCGAACAATGAGCAGTTCTTC. It is translated as CASSPGVANNEQFF.